The clone carrying this T cell receptor (beta chain) was picked up many times. The data are from a study of T-cell reconstitution after alpha-beta-depleted transplantation in children. Unique molecular identifiers were incorporated during preparation of the TCRbeta library. TCRdb reanalysed the PCR reads using MiXCR and keeps one entry per CDR3 protein. Of about 600,000 distinct CDR3 sequences in the sample, approximately 22% are singletons; the top ten hold 13% to 15%. The V gene's germline CDR1 is SGHDT and CDR2 YYEEEE. The length of the CDR3 is 15 residues. V dropped 5 bases and J dropped 3; count of bases not matched to a gene: 5.

The material sequenced was PBMCs, mostly from graft donor cells, taken 360 days after TCRalphabeta/CD19-depleted stem cell transplant. The chain recombines TRBV5-6 with TRBJ2-1; 10 bases line up with TRBD1. This receptor was identified in a boy in the first two years of life who had a stem cell transplant for acute myeloid leukemia, so the T cells may come from the graft donor. CDR3 amino acids: CASSGGTGVYNEQFF. The CDR3, as DNA: TGTGCCAGCAGTGGGGGGACAGGGGTCTACAATGAGCAGTTCTTC.